This TCR beta chain was recorded in a study of blood T cells in healthy people across ages. Per germline, CDR1 SQVTM and CDR2 ANQGSEA. The trim removed 3 bases at V and 2 bases at J, leaving 5 bases unmatched. The CDR3 is 14 residues long. Through a sample-barcoded 5' primer and a J-beta primer mix, a second PCR was run for roughly 6 to 11 cycles. TCRdb reanalysed the 5' RACE reads using MiXCR and keeps one entry per CDR3 protein. The sample holds more than 1.4 million distinct CDR3 sequences, around two fifths seen once. This clonotype has a single count. Sample: blood. The TCR originated in a woman between 18 and 29 years old in good health. The chain recombines TRBV29-1 with TRBJ2-3; 7 bases agree with TRBD2. The CDR3 protein is CSVEGGRDTDTQYF. The CDR3 DNA is TGCAGCGTTGAGGGAGGGAGGGACACAGATACGCAGTATTTT.